A selection of T cell receptor beta chains follows, all from one sample in a study of T cell changes during pregnancy in multiple sclerosis. Repertoires were generated with immunoSEQ multiplex PCR, while TCRdb's copy carries only in-frame clones and drops some. The table includes some 52,000 clones, 92% detected once. The material was CD4+ T cells from peripheral blood mononuclear cells, obtained in the third trimester of pregnancy. The source of these receptors is a female donor with multiple sclerosis, enrolled in a pregnancy study. Both conserved end residues are part of each CDR3. Fields, in order: CDR3 protein, CDR3 DNA, J gene, clone size, D gene, V gene. A D gene is named only where the DNA matches it firmly. Not all rows give a size; the values are once, few, many and, for expanded clones, a class.

CDR3 protein: CASSETGGSYEQYF
CDR3 DNA: TGTGCCAGCAGCGAGACAGGGGGCTCTTACGAGCAGTACTTC
J gene: TRBJ2-7
clone size: .
D gene: TRBD1
V gene: TRBV7-3

CDR3 protein: CASSRSSGDQETQYF
CDR3 DNA: TGCGCCAGCAGCCGAAGTAGCGGGGACCAAGAGACCCAGTACTTC
J gene: TRBJ2-5
clone size: once
D gene: TRBD2
V gene: TRBV5-1

CDR3 protein: CASSLQGARTEAFF
CDR3 DNA: TGTGCCAGTAGCTTACAGGGGGCGCGCACTGAAGCTTTCTTT
J gene: TRBJ1-1
clone size: .
D gene: TRBD1
V gene: TRBV19

CDR3 protein: CASGLAGTGEAFF
CDR3 DNA: TGTGCTAGTGGTTTGGCAGGGACAGGCGAAGCTTTCTTT
J gene: TRBJ1-1
clone size: .
D gene: TRBD1
V gene: TRBV12-5

CDR3 protein: CASSYYLATNEKLFF
CDR3 DNA: TGTGCCAGCAGCTATTACCTAGCAACTAATGAAAAACTGTTTTTT
J gene: TRBJ1-4
clone size: .
D gene: .
V gene: TRBV7-8

CDR3 protein: CASSPGTGSYGYTF
CDR3 DNA: TGTGCCAGCAGCCCCGGGACAGGGAGCTATGGCTACACCTTC
J gene: TRBJ1-2
clone size: .
D gene: TRBD1
V gene: TRBV27

CDR3 protein: CASSYGRYQPQHF
CDR3 DNA: TGTGCCAGCAGCTACGGGAGATATCAGCCCCAGCATTTT
J gene: TRBJ1-5
clone size: .
D gene: .
V gene: TRBV7-2

CDR3 protein: CASSLDRTSGSGSASYEQYF
CDR3 DNA: TGTGCCAGCAGCTTAGACCGGACTAGCGGGAGTGGATCAGCCTCCTACGAGCAGTACTTC
J gene: TRBJ2-7
clone size: .
D gene: TRBD2
V gene: TRBV11-2

CDR3 protein: CASAEGGTEAFF
CDR3 DNA: TGTGCCAGCGCGGAGGGAGGAACTGAAGCTTTCTTT
J gene: TRBJ1-1
clone size: .
D gene: .
V gene: TRBV28

CDR3 protein: CASNWASNQPQHF
CDR3 DNA: TGTGCCAGTAATTGGGCAAGCAATCAGCCCCAGCATTTT
J gene: TRBJ1-5
clone size: .
D gene: .
V gene: TRBV19

CDR3 protein: CASSLTDYGYTF
CDR3 DNA: TGCGCCAGCAGCTTGACAGACTATGGCTACACCTTC
J gene: TRBJ1-2
clone size: .
D gene: .
V gene: TRBV5-1

CDR3 protein: CASSESGTGSSYEQYF
CDR3 DNA: TGTGCCAGCAGTGAATCCGGGACAGGGAGCTCCTACGAGCAGTACTTC
J gene: TRBJ2-7
clone size: .
D gene: TRBD1
V gene: TRBV4-2

CDR3 protein: CASSMTPGGPYEQYF
CDR3 DNA: TGTGCCAGTAGTATGACGCCAGGGGGACCCTATGAGCAGTACTTC
J gene: TRBJ2-7
clone size: .
D gene: TRBD1
V gene: TRBV19

CDR3 protein: CASSHSRTTYNEQFF
CDR3 DNA: TGTGCCAGCTCACACTCCAGGACAACCTACAATGAGCAGTTCTTC
J gene: TRBJ2-1
clone size: .
D gene: .
V gene: TRBV18

CDR3 protein: CASSGEWPFSSSYEQYF
CDR3 DNA: TGTGCCAGTAGTGGAGAGTGGCCCTTTTCAAGCTCCTACGAGCAGTACTTC
J gene: TRBJ2-7
clone size: .
D gene: .
V gene: TRBV19

CDR3 protein: CASSQPYSLTYEQYF
CDR3 DNA: TGCGCCAGCAGCCAACCCTACTCATTAACTTACGAGCAGTACTTC
J gene: TRBJ2-7
clone size: .
D gene: .
V gene: TRBV4-1

CDR3 protein: CASGAGVSYNEQFF
CDR3 DNA: TGTGCCAGCGGAGCGGGAGTCTCCTACAATGAGCAGTTCTTC
J gene: TRBJ2-1
clone size: .
D gene: TRBD2
V gene: TRBV5-8

CDR3 protein: CASTSDRLEQFF
CDR3 DNA: TGTGCCAGCACCTCAGATCGATTGGAGCAGTTCTTC
J gene: TRBJ2-1
clone size: .
D gene: .
V gene: TRBV2

CDR3 protein: CASSPRQGGNTGELFF
CDR3 DNA: TGTGCCAGCTCACCAAGGCAGGGGGGCAACACCGGGGAGCTGTTTTTT
J gene: TRBJ2-2
clone size: .
D gene: .
V gene: TRBV18

CDR3 protein: CASKRTSGRTEQYF
CDR3 DNA: TGTGCCAGCAAAAGGACTAGCGGGAGGACCGAGCAGTACTTC
J gene: TRBJ2-7
clone size: .
D gene: TRBD2
V gene: TRBV6-5

CDR3 protein: CASRPSGTGLHEQYF
CDR3 DNA: TGTGCCAGCAGACCCTCCGGGACAGGGTTGCACGAGCAGTACTTC
J gene: TRBJ2-7
clone size: .
D gene: TRBD1
V gene: TRBV14

CDR3 protein: CAWTGELSGANVLTF
CDR3 DNA: TGTGCCTGGACAGGGGAACTCTCTGGGGCCAACGTCCTGACTTTC
J gene: TRBJ2-6
clone size: .
D gene: .
V gene: TRBV30

CDR3 protein: CASSLVQGAQPQHF
CDR3 DNA: TGTGCCAGCAGCTTAGTACAGGGGGCGCAGCCCCAGCATTTT
J gene: TRBJ1-5
clone size: few
D gene: TRBD1
V gene: TRBV7-6

CDR3 protein: CASSSHRLARATDTQYF
CDR3 DNA: TGCGCCAGCTCTTCCCATCGACTAGCTAGGGCCACAGATACGCAGTATTTT
J gene: TRBJ2-3
clone size: .
D gene: TRBD2
V gene: TRBV5-1

CDR3 protein: CASSYRGLYEQYF
CDR3 DNA: TGTGCCAGCAGCTACAGGGGATTATACGAGCAGTACTTC
J gene: TRBJ2-7
clone size: .
D gene: TRBD1
V gene: TRBV7-8

CDR3 protein: CASSDPGGNNYGYTF
CDR3 DNA: TGTGCCAGCAGTGACCCGGGAGGTAACAACTATGGCTACACCTTC
J gene: TRBJ1-2
clone size: .
D gene: .
V gene: TRBV2

CDR3 protein: CASSSSGTGREETQYF
CDR3 DNA: TGTGCCAGCAGTTCTTCCGGGACAGGCAGAGAAGAGACCCAGTACTTC
J gene: TRBJ2-5
clone size: .
D gene: TRBD1
V gene: TRBV28

CDR3 protein: CAAGGYNEQFF
CDR3 DNA: TGTGCAGCGGGGGGTTACAATGAGCAGTTCTTC
J gene: TRBJ2-1
clone size: .
D gene: TRBD2
V gene: TRBV30

CDR3 protein: CASRRQGGYNEQFF
CDR3 DNA: TGTGCCAGCAGAAGACAGGGGGGCTACAATGAGCAGTTCTTC
J gene: TRBJ2-1
clone size: .
D gene: TRBD1
V gene: TRBV5-6

CDR3 protein: CASRRDIRNTEAFF
CDR3 DNA: TGTGCCAGCAGGCGAGACATACGGAACACTGAAGCTTTCTTT
J gene: TRBJ1-1
clone size: .
D gene: .
V gene: TRBV5-4

CDR3 protein: CASGDRGANTGELFF
CDR3 DNA: TGTGCCAGTGGGGACAGGGGAGCGAACACCGGGGAGCTGTTTTTT
J gene: TRBJ2-2
clone size: .
D gene: TRBD1
V gene: TRBV19

CDR3 protein: CASSLYHGGNTGELFF
CDR3 DNA: TGTGCCAGCAGTTTATACCACGGAGGGAACACCGGGGAGCTGTTTTTT
J gene: TRBJ2-2
clone size: .
D gene: .
V gene: TRBV28

CDR3 protein: CAWSAGSGASTDTQYF
CDR3 DNA: TGTGCCTGGAGTGCGGGTAGCGGGGCTAGCACAGATACGCAGTATTTT
J gene: TRBJ2-3
clone size: .
D gene: TRBD2
V gene: TRBV30

CDR3 protein: CASSNGLAGVCTDTQYF
CDR3 DNA: TGTGCCAGCAGCAATGGACTAGCGGGGGTGTGCACAGATACGCAGTATTTT
J gene: TRBJ2-3
clone size: .
D gene: .
V gene: TRBV21-1

CDR3 protein: CASSPRTGEETQYF
CDR3 DNA: TGTGCCAGCTCACCTCGGACAGGGGAAGAGACCCAGTACTTC
J gene: TRBJ2-5
clone size: .
D gene: TRBD1
V gene: TRBV18

CDR3 protein: CASSLFPGNTEAFF
CDR3 DNA: TGTGCCAGCAGTCTTTTTCCAGGGAACACTGAAGCTTTCTTT
J gene: TRBJ1-1
clone size: .
D gene: .
V gene: TRBV6-4

CDR3 protein: CASSFQGALGGYTF
CDR3 DNA: TGTGCCAGCAGCTTTCAGGGGGCGCTGGGAGGCTACACCTTC
J gene: TRBJ1-2
clone size: .
D gene: TRBD1
V gene: TRBV5-4

CDR3 protein: CAWAGLHTLAGSEKLFF
CDR3 DNA: TGTGCCTGGGCGGGACTTCACACGCTAGCCGGGAGTGAAAAACTGTTTTTT
J gene: TRBJ1-4
clone size: once
D gene: .
V gene: TRBV30

CDR3 protein: CASSLSRGGNTEAFF
CDR3 DNA: TGTGCCAGCAGCTTGTCTAGGGGGGGGAACACTGAAGCTTTCTTT
J gene: TRBJ1-1
clone size: once
D gene: .
V gene: TRBV5-6

CDR3 protein: CASSTSGAINEKLFF
CDR3 DNA: TGTGCCAGCTCGACCTCAGGGGCCATTAATGAAAAACTGTTTTTT
J gene: TRBJ1-4
clone size: .
D gene: .
V gene: TRBV18

CDR3 protein: CASRDRAGRGAEAFF
CDR3 DNA: TGTGCCAGCAGGGACAGGGCGGGACGGGGGGCTGAAGCTTTCTTT
J gene: TRBJ1-1
clone size: .
D gene: TRBD1
V gene: TRBV28

CDR3 protein: CASSRDTNNSPLHF
CDR3 DNA: TGTGCCAGCAGCCGGGACACCAATAATTCACCCCTCCACTTT
J gene: TRBJ1-6
clone size: .
D gene: .
V gene: TRBV7-2

CDR3 protein: CASSVTSGRAVYNEQFF
CDR3 DNA: TGTGCCAGTAGTGTTACTAGCGGGAGGGCTGTCTACAATGAGCAGTTCTTC
J gene: TRBJ2-1
clone size: .
D gene: TRBD2
V gene: TRBV19

CDR3 protein: CSVGRGNEQFF
CDR3 DNA: TGCAGCGTTGGTAGAGGCAATGAGCAGTTCTTC
J gene: TRBJ2-1
clone size: .
D gene: .
V gene: TRBV29-1

CDR3 protein: CASSEDRGLQPQHF
CDR3 DNA: TGTGCCAGCAGTGAAGACAGGGGGCTTCAGCCCCAGCATTTT
J gene: TRBJ1-5
clone size: .
D gene: TRBD1
V gene: TRBV2

CDR3 protein: CASSLVPVQGKNIQYF
CDR3 DNA: TGCGCCAGCAGCTTGGTACCGGTACAGGGCAAAAACATTCAGTACTTC
J gene: TRBJ2-4
clone size: once
D gene: .
V gene: TRBV5-1

CDR3 protein: CASSLVTSGSVGELFF
CDR3 DNA: TGCGCCAGCAGCTTGGTTACTAGCGGGAGCGTCGGGGAGCTGTTTTTT
J gene: TRBJ2-2
clone size: .
D gene: TRBD2
V gene: TRBV5-1

CDR3 protein: CASSTRGPPNEQFF
CDR3 DNA: TGTGCCAGCAGCACGCGGGGCCCGCCCAATGAGCAGTTCTTC
J gene: TRBJ2-1
clone size: .
D gene: .
V gene: TRBV7-9

CDR3 protein: CASSPSRQAGGYTF
CDR3 DNA: TGTGCCAGCAGTCCATCCCGACAGGCGGGCGGCTACACCTTC
J gene: TRBJ1-2
clone size: .
D gene: .
V gene: TRBV27

CDR3 protein: CASSVPGSTEAFF
CDR3 DNA: TGTGCCAGCAGTGTCCCAGGTAGCACTGAAGCTTTCTTT
J gene: TRBJ1-1
clone size: .
D gene: .
V gene: TRBV28

CDR3 protein: CAISESTKGQGAWGSSYEQYF
CDR3 DNA: TGTGCCATCAGTGAGTCGACCAAGGGACAGGGGGCGTGGGGGAGCTCCTACGAGCAGTACTTC
J gene: TRBJ2-7
clone size: .
D gene: TRBD1
V gene: TRBV10-3

CDR3 protein: CASSRDRAYQPQHF
CDR3 DNA: TGTGCCAGCAGTCGGGACAGGGCTTATCAGCCCCAGCATTTT
J gene: TRBJ1-5
clone size: once
D gene: TRBD1
V gene: TRBV28

CDR3 protein: CAISDDRVQETQYF
CDR3 DNA: TGTGCCATCAGTGACGACAGGGTCCAAGAGACCCAGTACTTC
J gene: TRBJ2-5
clone size: .
D gene: TRBD1
V gene: TRBV10-3

CDR3 protein: CASRGRETNYGYTF
CDR3 DNA: TGTGCCAGCAGAGGGAGAGAAACTAACTATGGCTACACCTTC
J gene: TRBJ1-2
clone size: .
D gene: .
V gene: TRBV2

CDR3 protein: CASSLGGGGEKLFF
CDR3 DNA: TGTGCCAGCAGCTTGGGGGGGGGTGGTGAAAAACTGTTTTTT
J gene: TRBJ1-4
clone size: .
D gene: .
V gene: TRBV7-2

CDR3 protein: CASRRTSGGPTYNEQFF
CDR3 DNA: TGTGCCAGCAGGCGGACTAGCGGGGGCCCCACCTACAATGAGCAGTTCTTC
J gene: TRBJ2-1
clone size: .
D gene: TRBD2
V gene: TRBV5-8

CDR3 protein: CASSPTGNEQYF
CDR3 DNA: TGCGCCAGCAGCCCGACAGGGAACGAGCAGTACTTC
J gene: TRBJ2-7
clone size: .
D gene: TRBD1
V gene: TRBV5-1

CDR3 protein: CASSLQETQYF
CDR3 DNA: TGTGCCAGCAGCCTGCAAGAGACCCAGTACTTC
J gene: TRBJ2-5
clone size: .
D gene: .
V gene: TRBV11-2

CDR3 protein: CASSLGGKTTDTQYF
CDR3 DNA: TGTGCCAGCAGCTTGGGCGGAAAAACCACAGATACGCAGTATTTT
J gene: TRBJ2-3
clone size: once
D gene: .
V gene: TRBV5-6